Presented here are 5 T cell receptor beta chains from one specimen sequenced in a study of patients and donors after allogeneic stem cell transplantation. TCRdb itself ran the RT-PCR reads through MiXCR, one entry per CDR3 protein. The table lists some 90,000 distinct CDR3 sequences, 45% to 50% of them singletons. The sequencing sample was made of blood, either unsorted or a sorted T cell fraction (not recorded which). Receptors originate from a human donor who was either an allogeneic HSCT recipient or a stem cell or donor lymphocyte infusion donor (not recorded which). It is not recorded whose cells these are; they may come from a transplant donor.

This clonotype has only a few counts. V gene TRBV4-3 combines with J gene TRBJ1-1; 8 bases are shared with TRBD1. The ends lost 4 bases at V and 6 bases at J; junction bases unmatched: 13. The CDR3 consists of 16 residues. CDR1 and CDR2 from the germline V gene are LGHNA and YSLEER. The CDR3 nucleotides are TGCGCCAGCAGCCGACGACAGGGGAGAAAGGGCGCTGAAGCTTTCTTT. This translates into CASSRRQGRKGAEAFF.

The chain recombines TRBV15 with TRBJ1-2; D unclear. The CDR3 covers 12 residues. From germline, CDR1 is LNHNV and CDR2 YYDKDF (reference sequence). Trimming pared 8 bases from V and 6 bases from J, leaving 13 bases between. The CDR3: CATDDNNHGYTF. The CDR3 bases are TGTGCCACCGACGACAATAATCATGGCTACACCTTC.

CDR3 DNA: TGTGCCAGCCCGCCCAGCGGGAGCTCCTACAATGAGCAGTTCTTC. Protein: CASPPSGSSYNEQFF. The chain has TRBV28 and TRBJ2-1; 8 bases match TRBD2. Germline CDR1 is MDHEN and CDR2 is SYDVKM. V lost 8 bases, J lost 0 bases, and 6 bases stayed unmatched. The CDR3 loop spans 15 amino acids.

This clonotype was seen only a few times. The rearrangement joins TRBV12-3 or TRBV12-4 to TRBJ1-2; a possible D gene is TRBD1 (5 bases). The CDR3 totals 12 residues. The ends were cut back, 6 bases at V and 5 bases at J, with 10 bases in the middle. CDR3: CASSPTGYGYTF. In DNA, the CDR3 is TGTGCCAGCAGCCCTACAGGATATGGCTACACCTTC.

V is TRBV6-2 or TRBV6-3 and J is TRBJ1-2; no reliable D call. Germline CDR1 is MNHEY and CDR2 is SVGEGT. V shed 6 bases and J shed 1 base, with 12 bases lying between them. There are 14 residues in the CDR3. CDR3 DNA sequence: TGTGCCAGCAGGAGGGCGGAGATTAACTATGGCTACACCTTC. Its protein product is CASRRAEINYGYTF.